This TCR beta chain comes out of a study of blood T cells in healthy people across ages. Germline V lookup: CDR1 MNHEY, CDR2 SVGEGT. The CDR3 spans 14 residues. Deletions cut 1 base from V and 0 bases from J, with 5 bases between. The use of a sample-barcoded 5' primer and a J-beta primer mix characterized a second PCR of about 7 to 12 cycles. Each CDR3 protein gets one entry after TCRdb re-called the 5' RACE reads with MiXCR. Counted here are about 640,000 distinct CDR3 sequences, roughly 31% occurring once; the ten biggest clones make up 15% to 19%. The sample, about 9.7 milliliters of peripheral blood, was drawn from each donor. This clonotype showed up many times. The antigen is not known. Findings and limits, study-wide: Possibly confounding the expanded clonotype changes was the fact that donor CMV status was unknown.

The source of this sequence is an elderly woman in good health. The chain has TRBV6-2 or TRBV6-3 and TRBJ2-3, with D unclear. The sample was blood. The CDR3 protein is CASSYFGSTDTQYF. The CDR3 region has the DNA TGTGCCAGCAGTTACTTTGGGAGCACAGATACGCAGTATTTT.